Below are 9 T cell receptor beta chains sequenced from a single sample in a study of shared clonotypes between healthy human individuals (dated by TCRdb to the early 2020s). The library came from the immunoSEQ multiplex PCR assay. TCRdb limited this immuneACCESS table to in-frame rearrangements with V and J called. A share of clones is missing; checked studies link under half to unresolved V genes, and the rest is unexplained. In this sample the table shows approximately 2.5 million clones, roughly nine tenths of which occur a single time. The top ten hold more than 0.12% of the sample. Sequencing was carried out using naive CD4+ T cells sorted from blood. The cell subset or site label here, explained by the study, means: CD45RA+ positively selected. Every receptor here comes from a man aged 18 to 29 in good health.

The chain's CDR3 is CASSLPVNEQFF. CDR3 DNA: TGTGCCAGCAGCTTGCCGGTTAATGAGCAGTTCTTC. The chain joins TRBV7-2 to TRBJ2-1; D not certain. The CDR3 is 12 amino acids. The V and J ends lost 3 bases and 7 bases respectively, with 7 bases between them. Looked up from germline, CDR1 is SGHTA and CDR2 is FQGNSA.

V gene TRBV4-1 combines with J gene TRBJ2-5; D is possibly TRBD2 (7 bases). V lost 3 bases to trimming and J lost 1 base, with 18 bases between them. The CDR3 is 17 residues long. In germline, CDR1 is MGHRA, CDR2 YSYEKL. CDR3 loop: CASSQRSGGVSQETQYF. In DNA form, the CDR3 reads TGCGCCAGCAGCCAGCGTTCGGGGGGCGTTAGCCAAGAGACCCAGTACTTC.

The genes are TRBV5-1 and TRBJ2-3; D is possibly TRBD1 (6 bases). The CDR3 totals 16 residues. Germline V gene sequence: CDR1 SGHRS, CDR2 YFSETQ. V lost 0 bases and J 1 base, leaving 12 bases between the germline ends. The CDR3 sequence: CASSLGTVPGTDTQYF. The CDR3 region has the DNA TGCGCCAGCAGCTTGGGGACAGTACCGGGCACAGATACGCAGTATTTT.

The V call is TRBV18, the J call TRBJ1-2; 7 bases agree with TRBD1. This CDR3 contains 17 residues. Germline values: CDR1 KGHSH, CDR2 LQKENI. With V trimmed by 0 bases and J by 3 bases, 10 bases remained unmatched. The CDR3 DNA sequence: TGTGCCAGCTCACCACCGACGACAGGGTTATTGCACTATGGCTACACCTTC. This sequence encodes CASSPPTTGLLHYGYTF.

The J gene is TRBJ1-1, the V gene TRBV27; the D gene is possibly TRBD1 (5 bases). V gave up 3 bases and J gave up 4 bases, with 9 bases separating them. CDR3 length: 13 residues. The germline gives CDR1 MNHEY, CDR2 SMNVEV (reference sequence). Here the CDR3 reads CASSFGAGTEAFF. CDR3 coding DNA: TGTGCCAGCAGTTTTGGGGCGGGCACTGAAGCTTTCTTT.

The gene calls are TRBV28 and TRBJ1-2, with 7 positions matching TRBD1. V shed 4 bases and J 5 bases; nucleotides not matched to a gene: 13. Germline V gene data show CDR1 as MDHEN and CDR2 as SYDVKM. This CDR3 spans 16 amino acids. CDR3 region: CASSSRTGQTPYGYTF. The DNA of the CDR3 is TGTGCCAGCAGTTCCAGGACAGGTCAAACCCCTTATGGCTACACCTTC.

The genes are TRBV4-1 and TRBJ2-1; 7 bases are shared with TRBD2. The V segment lost 1 base and the J segment 2 bases; nucleotides outside the gene matches: 5. The CDR3 totals 16 residues. Germline V CDR1 and CDR2: MGHRA, YSYEKL. CDR3 sequence (DNA): TGCGCCAGCAGCCAAGGGCAAGCGGGGCCCTACAATGAGCAGTTCTTC. Its protein is CASSQGQAGPYNEQFF.

J is TRBJ2-1 and V is TRBV15; D gene uncertain. Germline assignment: CDR1 LNHNV and CDR2 YYDKDF (reference sequence). The V and J ends lost 0 bases and 0 bases respectively, with 9 bases between them. The CDR3 extends over 16 amino acids. DNA for the CDR3: TGTGCCACCAGCAGAGATCATGCCAGCTCCTACAATGAGCAGTTCTTC. Protein: CATSRDHASSYNEQFF.

This clone was detected only once. The rearrangement joins TRBV6-5 to TRBJ1-6; D is ambiguous. The CDR3 loop spans 15 amino acids. Germline V gene data show CDR1 as MNHEY and CDR2 as SVGAGI. Trimming removed 6 bases at V and 2 bases at J, with 11 bases between. The CDR3: CASRGRKAYNSPLHF. CDR3 bases: TGTGCCAGCAGGGGCCGTAAGGCCTATAATTCACCCCTCCACTTT.